The next 32 T cell receptor beta chains were all read from a single sample in a study of control samples from healthy donors and cancer patients. Some clones are missing from TCRdb's copy, which holds only in-frame ones; the method was immunoSEQ multiplex PCR. The sample lists roughly 120,000 clones, about 95% occurring once. Sequencing was done on a sample of blood. Source of these receptors: a man aged 25-45 years in good health.

V gene TRBV29-1 combines with J gene TRBJ1-4, with a possible D match to TRBD1 (5 bases). The CDR3 is 15 amino acids. V shed 5 bases and J shed 10 bases, with 23 bases lying between them. Looked up from germline, CDR1 is SQVTM and CDR2 is ANQGSEA. Here the CDR3 DNA reads TGCAGCGTTAGACCTCCGGGACCCGGGGATGGAAAACTGTTTTTT. It translates to CSVRPPGPGDGKLFF.

The chain couples TRBV7-8 to TRBJ2-5, with 9 bases that match TRBD2. Germline CDR1 reads SGHVS; CDR2 reads FQNEAQ. The CDR3 is 17 amino acids. J lost 2 bases, V lost 5 bases, and 12 bases had no gene match. CDR3 region: CASSPRSLAGGQETQYF. CDR3 in DNA: TGTGCCAGCAGCCCCCGGTCCTTGGCGGGGGGGCAAGAGACCCAGTACTTC.

V gene TRBV28 combines with J gene TRBJ1-6; 11 bases align to TRBD1. Trimming cost V 5 bases and J 2 bases; bases outside gene matches: 5. The CDR3 loop spans 17 amino acids. CDR1 MDHEN and CDR2 SYDVKM come from the germline V gene. In nucleotides, the CDR3 is TGTGCCAGCAGTCCTTGGACAGGGGGCGCCTATAATTCACCCCTCCACTTT. It yields the protein CASSPWTGGAYNSPLHF.

This chain joins TRBV28 and TRBJ1-5, with TRBD1 matching over 7 bases. The J segment lost 3 bases and the V segment lost 6 bases, leaving 8 bases of the junction unmatched. In germline, CDR1 is MDHEN, CDR2 SYDVKM. The CDR3 consists of 15 residues. In nucleotides, the CDR3 is TGTGCCAGCAGACCGAAACAGGGGAACAATCAGCCCCAGCATTTT. Protein: CASRPKQGNNQPQHF.

The chain carries TRBV19 and TRBJ2-2, with TRBD1 matching over 7 bases. V trimming: 2 bases; J trimming: 0 bases; junction bases outside the gene matches: 15. CDR1 LNHDA and CDR2 SQIVND come from the germline V gene (reference sequence). This CDR3 is built from 20 residues. The CDR3 DNA follows: TGTGCCAGTAGTATAAGGGGACAGCTTCTTACCTTCTCGAACACCGGGGAGCTGTTTTTT. Translated: CASSIRGQLLTFSNTGELFF.

The chain recombines TRBV7-9 with TRBJ2-7; a possible D gene is TRBD1 (6 bases). Deletions cut 1 base from V and 6 bases from J, with 10 bases between. The CDR3 consists of 13 residues. CDR1 and CDR2 from the germline V gene are SEHNR and FQNEAQ (reference sequence). The CDR3 is CASSLVGTREQYF. Here the CDR3 DNA reads TGTGCCAGCAGCTTAGTGGGGACACGCGAGCAGTACTTC.

The chain employs TRBV29-1 and TRBJ2-7, with D perhaps matching TRBD1 (6 bases). V lost 4 bases and J lost 5, with 12 bases in between. Germline assignment: CDR1 SQVTM and CDR2 ANQGSEA. The length of the CDR3 is 12 residues. The DNA of the CDR3 is TGCAGCGTTGGGGCAGGGGTGAACGAGCAGTACTTC. It yields the protein CSVGAGVNEQYF.

The chain is built from TRBV5-6 and TRBJ2-7; D is perhaps TRBD1 (5 bases). Trimming removed 5 bases from V and 5 bases from J, with 20 bases in between. The germline CDR1 and CDR2 sequences are SGHDT and YYEEEE. There are 15 residues in the CDR3. CDR3 bases: TGTGCCAGCAGTTCTCCCCTTGGGGCCGCCAACGAGCAGTACTTC. This gives the protein CASSSPLGAANEQYF.

The J gene is TRBJ2-1, the V gene TRBV2; 10 bases line up with TRBD2. The CDR3 consists of 16 residues. The germline gives CDR1 SNHLY, CDR2 FYNNEI. V trimming: 6 bases; J trimming: 2 bases; junction bases outside the gene matches: 7. The CDR3 sequence: CASRMASGGTYNEQFF. The CDR3 region has the DNA TGTGCCAGCAGGATGGCTAGCGGGGGTACCTACAATGAGCAGTTCTTC.

The rearrangement links TRBV12-3 or TRBV12-4 to TRBJ1-1; D not resolved. Trimming removed 4 bases at V and 4 bases at J, with 4 bases between. This CDR3 is 11 amino acids long. This CDR3 reads CASSSGTEAFF. In DNA, the CDR3 is TGTGCCAGCAGTTCCGGCACTGAAGCTTTCTTT.

The genes are TRBV2 and TRBJ1-1, with unresolved D. Germline V CDR1 and CDR2: SNHLY, FYNNEI. The CDR3 loop spans 14 amino acids. Trimming took 1 base from V and 6 from J, leaving 12 bases between them. CDR3 in DNA: TGTGCCAGCAGTGAAGGTCCGACTGGACCTGAAGCTTTCTTT. As protein: CASSEGPTGPEAFF.

The chain links TRBV6-2 or TRBV6-3 to TRBJ2-1; maybe TRBD2 (5 bases). Looked up from germline, CDR1 is MNHEY and CDR2 is SVGEGT. The CDR3 extends over 12 amino acids. Trimming pared 3 bases from V and 7 bases from J, leaving 7 bases between. CDR3 amino acids: CASSYPGNEQFF. The CDR3 region has the DNA TGTGCCAGCAGTTATCCGGGGAATGAGCAGTTCTTC.

The V call is TRBV10-1, the J call TRBJ1-1; perhaps TRBD1 as D (6 bases). With 9 bases removed from V and 5 bases from J, the gap between germline ends came to 16 bases. The CDR3 consists of 13 residues. The germline V gene has CDR1 WNHNN and CDR2 SYGVQD (reference sequence). CDR3 amino acids: CARGGGLETEAFF. The CDR3 DNA sequence: TGCGCCAGGGGAGGGGGTTTGGAAACTGAAGCTTTCTTT.

The chain carries TRBV2 and TRBJ2-1, with D possibly TRBD2 on 5 matching bases. The germline V gene encodes CDR1 SNHLY and CDR2 FYNNEI. The CDR3 has 14 amino acids. The V gene lost 5 bases and the J gene lost 7 bases, with 15 bases spanning the gap. CDR3 nucleotides: TGTGCCAGCAGTTTCGCCGTCGGGGTTAATGAGCAGTTCTTC. It specifies CASSFAVGVNEQFF.

In the case of this clone: Other DNA sequences within the sample encode an identical CDR3. This sequence joins TRBV7-9 and TRBJ2-7; D is perhaps TRBD1 (8 bases). The V gene's germline CDR1 is SEHNR and CDR2 FQNEAQ (reference sequence). Deletions cut 5 bases from V and 2 bases from J, with 13 bases between. The CDR3 runs 14 residues. The CDR3 DNA sequence: TGTGCCAGCAGCCTACAGGGGGGGGCCTACGAGCAGTACTTC. This translates into CASSLQGGAYEQYF. The full variable domain, rest sourced from reference TRBV7-9 and TRBJ2-7, is DTGVSQNPRHKITKRGQNVTFRCDPISEHNRLYWYRQTLGQGPEFLTYFQNEAQLEKSRLLSDRFSAERPKGSFSTLEIQRTEQGDSAMYLCASSLQGGAYEQYFGPGTRLTVT.

V is TRBV5-1 and J is TRBJ1-1, with D uncertain. V lost 2 bases, J lost 3 bases, and 8 bases lay in between. The CDR3 totals 13 residues. Per the germline V gene, CDR1 is SGHRS and CDR2 is YFSETQ. CDR3 protein: CASSFDGDTEAFF. CDR3 DNA sequence: TGCGCCAGCAGCTTCGACGGGGACACTGAAGCTTTCTTT.

The chain recombines TRBV15 with TRBJ2-2; 9 nucleotides match TRBD2. The germline gives CDR1 LNHNV, CDR2 YYDKDF (reference sequence). V lost 8 bases to trimming and J lost 0 bases; unmatched junction nucleotides: 4. The CDR3 consists of 15 residues. The CDR3 sequence is CATRKRGANTGELFF. The CDR3 region has the DNA TGTGCCACCCGCAAGCGGGGGGCGAACACCGGGGAGCTGTTTTTT.

The chain couples TRBV6-2 or TRBV6-3 to TRBJ2-2; D is ambiguous. Germline V gene lookup returns CDR1 MNHEY and CDR2 SVGEGT. The germline V and J ends were trimmed by 0 bases and 6 bases, with 11 bases remaining between them. The CDR3 is 15 residues long. The CDR3 loop reads CASSYSPASSGELFF. The CDR3 DNA reads TGTGCCAGCAGTTACTCCCCCGCTTCTTCCGGGGAGCTGTTTTTT.

CDR3 bases: TGTGCCAGCAGGACTTTTGGGGATGGCTACACCTTC. This codes for CASRTFGDGYTF. The genes are TRBV7-9 and TRBJ1-2; D unclear. Trimming removed 6 bases at V and 6 bases at J, with 11 bases between. The length of the CDR3 is 12 residues. Germline assignment: CDR1 SEHNR and CDR2 FQNEAQ (reference sequence).

The chain has TRBV4-1 and TRBJ1-2; 7 bases are a match to TRBD1. Unmatched junction bases numbered 9, after V lost 2 bases and J lost 0 bases. This CDR3 has 17 amino acids. The germline V gene encodes CDR1 MGHRA and CDR2 YSYEKL. The CDR3 reads CASSQLLRDRANYGYTF. The DNA for the CDR3 is TGCGCCAGCAGCCAACTCCTCCGGGACAGAGCTAACTATGGCTACACCTTC.

The chain has TRBV3-1 (or the pseudogene TRBV3-2) and TRBJ2-5; no firm D call. The CDR3 loop spans 11 amino acids. Germline V gene lookup returns CDR1 LGHDT and CDR2 YNNKEL (reference sequence). Trimming shortened V by 3 bases and J by 4 bases, and 3 bases separated the two germline ends. Written as DNA, the CDR3 is TGTGCCAGCAGCCATATAGAGACCCAGTACTTC. Its translation is CASSHIETQYF.

This clone was picked up one time. The CDR3 reads CASSQGVVTTDTQYF. The CDR3 bases are TGTGCCAGCAGCCAAGGAGTGGTCACCACAGATACGCAGTATTTT. The chain is built from TRBV14 and TRBJ2-3; D gene ambiguous. From germline, CDR1 is SGHDN and CDR2 FVKESK. V dropped 1 base and J dropped 2 bases, with 10 bases sitting between them. The CDR3 has 15 amino acids.

The genes are TRBV5-1 and TRBJ1-1, with D perhaps TRBD1 (6 bases). The CDR3 consists of 14 residues. In germline, CDR1 is SGHRS, CDR2 YFSETQ. V gave up 4 bases and J gave up 4 bases, with 14 bases separating them. CDR3 amino acids: CASSEQGRATEAFF. The CDR3 DNA sequence: TGCGCCAGCAGCGAACAGGGTCGCGCCACTGAAGCTTTCTTT.

The rearrangement joins TRBV7-9 to TRBJ1-3; a possible D gene is TRBD1 (6 bases). The CDR3 extends over 12 amino acids. V lost 5 bases, J lost 11 bases, and 13 bases lay in between. Germline CDR1 and CDR2: SEHNR and FQNEAQ (reference sequence). The DNA of the CDR3 is TGTGCCAGCAGCACCGAGGAGGGGGCCATATATTTT. This translates into CASSTEEGAIYF. Full variable domain (outside the CDR3, taken from reference TRBV7-9 and TRBJ1-3): DTGVSQNPRHKITKRGQNVTFRCDPISEHNRLYWYRQTLGQGPEFLTYFQNEAQLEKSRLLSDRFSAERPKGSFSTLEIQRTEQGDSAMYLCASSTEEGAIYFGEGSWLTVV.

This clone was picked up one time. This sequence joins TRBV7-9 and TRBJ2-7; 7 nucleotides agree with TRBD1. The J segment lost 5 bases and the V segment lost 3 bases, leaving 4 bases of the junction unmatched. Germline V gene lookup returns CDR1 SEHNR and CDR2 FQNEAQ (reference sequence). The CDR3 sequence is 13 residues long. Here the CDR3 reads CASSFTGAHEQYF. The DNA for the CDR3 is TGTGCCAGCAGCTTTACAGGGGCTCACGAGCAGTACTTC.

V gene TRBV4-1 combines with J gene TRBJ2-2; 7 nucleotides line up with TRBD2. The V gene end was trimmed by 3 bases and the J gene end by 6 bases; junction bases not matched to a gene: 10. Germline assignment: CDR1 MGHRA and CDR2 YSYEKL. The CDR3 is 16 residues long. CDR3 sequence (DNA): TGCGCCAGCAGCCAGGTCCTAGGGGAGGGATCCGGGGAGCTGTTTTTT. It translates to CASSQVLGEGSGELFF.

The chain recombines TRBV6-5 with TRBJ2-7, with 8 bases fitting TRBD1. Trimming removed 5 bases from V and 5 bases from J; junction bases left unmatched: 5. Per germline, CDR1 MNHEY and CDR2 SVGAGI. The CDR3 length is 13 residues. The CDR3 spells CASSLGQGHEQYF. CDR3 in DNA: TGTGCCAGCAGTCTTGGACAGGGCCACGAGCAGTACTTC.

This clone was counted between two and nine times. The chain combines TRBV3-1 (or the pseudogene TRBV3-2) with TRBJ1-4; no firm D call. The length of the CDR3 is 15 residues. V gave up 2 bases and J gave up 14 bases, with 21 bases separating them. Germline CDR1 is LGHDT and CDR2 is YNNKEL (reference sequence). CDR3 amino acids: CASSQSAATSAGLFF. CDR3 coding DNA: TGTGCCAGCAGCCAATCAGCAGCCACCAGTGCAGGCCTGTTTTTT.

The J gene is TRBJ2-5, the V gene TRBV18; weak D call: TRBD1 (6 bases). CDR3 length equals 16 residues. Trimming removed 3 bases at V and 5 bases at J, with 19 bases between. Germline values: CDR1 KGHSH, CDR2 LQKENI. Here the CDR3 reads CASSPTEGETSETQYF. The CDR3 nucleotides are TGTGCCAGCTCACCGACTGAGGGGGAAACCTCGGAGACCCAGTACTTC. The variable domain in full, completed from reference TRBV18 and TRBJ2-5, reads NAGVMQNPRHLVRRRGQEARLRCSPMKGHSHVYWYRQLPEEGLKFMVYLQKENIIDESGMPKERFSAEFPKEGPSILRIQQVVRGDSAAYFCASSPTEGETSETQYFGPGTRLLVL.

For this clone: Other DNA sequences from this sample encode an identical CDR3 as well. The gene calls are TRBV19 and TRBJ1-5, with D perhaps matching TRBD1 (5 bases). The V end was cut by 6 bases, the J end by 4 bases, with 10 bases between. The CDR3 has 13 residues. Germline assignment: CDR1 LNHDA and CDR2 SQIVND (reference sequence). CDR3 coding DNA: TGTGCCAGTAGCCTCCAGGGTAATCAGCCCCAGCATTTT. Translated, it gives CASSLQGNQPQHF.

The V call is TRBV19, the J call TRBJ1-5; tentative D call: TRBD1 (6 bases). CDR1 is LNHDA, CDR2 SQIVND, per germline (reference sequence). The CDR3 runs to 15 residues. Trimming stripped 7 bases from V and 7 bases from J, with 20 bases between. CDR3 in DNA: TGTGCCAGTATGGGGGGCCCGATCGCGCCCCAGCCCCAGCATTTT. It translates to CASMGGPIAPQPQHF.

The chain couples TRBV6-5 to TRBJ2-7; D is tentatively TRBD1 or TRBD2 (5 bases each). Trimming cost V 7 bases and J 7 bases, with 20 bases left between them. Germline V gene data show CDR1 as MNHEY and CDR2 as SVGAGI. The CDR3 sequence is 14 residues long. In nucleotides, the CDR3 is TGTGCCAGCAAAAATCCGGGACCCCCGGGGGAGCAGTACTTC. As protein: CASKNPGPPGEQYF.